Listed here are 8 T cell receptor beta chains from one sample, sequenced in a study of shared clonotypes between healthy human individuals. The protocol was immunoSEQ multiplex PCR, while the TCRdb copy is restricted to in-frame clones and leaves out a portion. Here the sample spans a few million clones, about 92% being singletons. Sequencing input: naive CD4+ T cells sorted from blood. The subset is: CD45RA+ positively selected. Source of these receptors: a man aged 18 to 30 in good health.

The V gene is TRBV14, the J gene TRBJ1-2; no clear D. From germline, CDR1 is SGHDN and CDR2 FVKESK. This CDR3 region has 14 residues. V was clipped by 1 base and J by 6 bases, with 12 bases between them. CDR3 nucleotides: TGTGCCAGCAGCCAAGGCGAAGAACCTCATGGCTACACCTTC. This sequence encodes CASSQGEEPHGYTF.

The J gene is TRBJ1-2, the V gene TRBV7-9, with D possibly being TRBD1 (5 bases). CDR3 length: 16 residues. The germline V gene encodes CDR1 SEHNR and CDR2 FQNEAQ (reference sequence). The V and J ends lost 5 bases and 6 bases respectively, with 22 bases between them. The CDR3 spells CASSHRGNNLEDGYTF. The CDR3 DNA is TGTGCCAGCAGCCATCGGGGGAACAATCTGGAGGATGGCTACACCTTC.

The chain employs TRBV19 and TRBJ2-5; 10 positions match TRBD2. The ends lost 4 bases at V and 0 bases at J; junction bases unmatched: 5. The CDR3 sequence is 16 residues long. CDR1 and CDR2 (germline): LNHDA, SQIVND (reference sequence). CDR3 DNA: TGTGCCAGTAGTACCCCGGGACTAGCGAACCAAGAGACCCAGTACTTC. Residues: CASSTPGLANQETQYF.

The chain couples TRBV10-1 to TRBJ2-1; tentatively, D is TRBD1 or TRBD2 (5 bases each). Germline V CDR1 and CDR2: WNHNN, SYGVQD (reference sequence). The CDR3 sequence is 14 residues long. Between the trimmed V and J ends, which lost 7 bases and 2 bases, there was a span of 12 bases. CDR3 coding DNA: TGCGCCAGCAATGGGGGAAGCCCCTACAATGAGCAGTTCTTC. This translates into CASNGGSPYNEQFF.

V gene TRBV15 combines with J gene TRBJ2-3; D is perhaps TRBD2 (5 bases). The germline gives CDR1 LNHNV, CDR2 YYDKDF (reference sequence). This CDR3 contains 14 residues. V was cut by 1 base and J by 6 bases, with 11 bases left in between. The CDR3: CATSRGEGGDTQYF. Written as DNA, the CDR3 is TGTGCCACCAGCAGAGGTGAGGGTGGGGATACGCAGTATTTT.

CDR3 DNA sequence: TGCGCCAGCAGCCACGGGACAGCCGTTGGCCGCGGTGGACTTCGCTATTTCCTGACTTTC. This sequence encodes CASSHGTAVGRGGLRYFLTF. V gene TRBV4-1 combines with J gene TRBJ2-6; 7 nucleotides align to TRBD1. The CDR3 has 20 residues. V dropped 3 bases and J dropped 14; count of bases not matched to a gene: 28. Germline CDR1 is MGHRA and CDR2 is YSYEKL.

The rearrangement joins TRBV5-1 to TRBJ2-2; 10 nucleotides agree with TRBD2. J was trimmed by 7 bases and V by 0 bases; bases with no gene match: 15. The CDR3 runs to 19 residues. Germline V gene data show CDR1 as SGHRS and CDR2 as YFSETQ. Here the CDR3 DNA reads TGCGCCAGCAGCTTGGTGGCGGAGTCTAGCGGGAGATCGGGCGGGGAGCTGTTTTTT. It yields the protein CASSLVAESSGRSGGELFF.

J is TRBJ2-3 and V is TRBV10-1, with TRBD2 matching over 10 bases. V shed 5 bases and J 2 bases; nucleotides not matched to a gene: 7. Germline V gives CDR1 WNHNN, CDR2 SYGVQD (reference sequence). The CDR3 sequence is 16 residues long. The CDR3 sequence is CASSPGLADSTDTQYF. In DNA, the CDR3 is TGCGCCAGCAGTCCCGGACTAGCGGACTCCACAGATACGCAGTATTTT.